This T cell receptor (beta chain) is drawn from a study of CD8+ T cells in alopecia areata. In each case, RNA was isolated and then reverse transcribed into cDNA as the sequencing template. The assay was immunoSEQ multiplex PCR, and TCRdb's table has in-frame clones only and misses some. Of tens of thousands of clones listed, around 57% are singletons. Sorting of the five patients' CD4+ cells gave CD25+CD127- cells as the output. This clonotype was obtained from a human donor with alopecia areata. Sequencing was performed on CD4+ Tregs sorted from blood.

The CDR3 DNA reads as TGTGCCAGCAGGACTAGCGGGGGGGCCTACGAGCAGTACTTC. Amino acid sequence: CASRTSGGAYEQYF. V and J are TRBV2 and TRBJ2-7; 14 positions agree with TRBD2. Germline-derived CDR1 and CDR2 are SNHLY and FYNNEI. This CDR3 region has 14 residues. Losses at the gene ends were 6 bases for V and 2 bases for J; bases not matched to a gene: 0. Combining the CDR3 with reference TRBV2 and TRBJ2-7 gives the whole variable domain EPEVTQTPSHQVTQMGQEVILRCVPISNHLYFYWYRQILGQKVEFLVSFYNNEISEKSEIFDDQFSVERPDGSNFTLKIRSTKLEDSAMYFCASRTSGGAYEQYFGPGTRLTVT.